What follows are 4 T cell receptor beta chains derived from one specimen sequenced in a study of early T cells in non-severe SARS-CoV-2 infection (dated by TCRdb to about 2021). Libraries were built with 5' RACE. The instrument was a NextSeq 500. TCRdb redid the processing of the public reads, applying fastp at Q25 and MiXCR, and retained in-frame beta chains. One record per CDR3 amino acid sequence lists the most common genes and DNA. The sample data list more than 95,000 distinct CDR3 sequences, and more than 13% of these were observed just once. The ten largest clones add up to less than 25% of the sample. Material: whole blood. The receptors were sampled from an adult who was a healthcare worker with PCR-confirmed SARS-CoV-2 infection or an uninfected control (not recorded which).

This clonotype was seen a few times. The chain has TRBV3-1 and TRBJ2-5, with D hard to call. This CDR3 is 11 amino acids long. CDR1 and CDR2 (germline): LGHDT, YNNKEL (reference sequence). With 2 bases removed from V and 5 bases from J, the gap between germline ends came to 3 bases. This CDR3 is CASSQSETQYF. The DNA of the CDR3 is TGTGCCAGCAGCCAAAGTGAGACCCAGTACTTC.

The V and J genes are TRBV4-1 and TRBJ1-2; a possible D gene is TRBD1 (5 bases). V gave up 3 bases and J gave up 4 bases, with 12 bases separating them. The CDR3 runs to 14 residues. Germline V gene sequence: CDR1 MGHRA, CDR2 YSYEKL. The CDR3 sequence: CASSQGTDFYGYTF. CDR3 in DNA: TGCGCCAGCAGCCAGGGGACGGACTTCTATGGCTACACCTTC.

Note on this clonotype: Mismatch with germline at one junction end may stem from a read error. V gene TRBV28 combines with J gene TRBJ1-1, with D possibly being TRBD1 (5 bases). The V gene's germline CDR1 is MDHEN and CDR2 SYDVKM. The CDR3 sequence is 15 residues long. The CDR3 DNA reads TGTGTCAGCCTTACTACGGGACTCGGGAACACTGAAGCTTTCTTT. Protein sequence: CVSLTTGLGNTEAFF.

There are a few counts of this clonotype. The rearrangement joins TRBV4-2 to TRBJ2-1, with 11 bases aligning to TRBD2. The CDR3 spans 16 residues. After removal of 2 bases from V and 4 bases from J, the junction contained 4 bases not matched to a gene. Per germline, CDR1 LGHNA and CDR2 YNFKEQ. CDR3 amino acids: CASSQLLAGGYNEQFF. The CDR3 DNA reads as TGTGCCAGCAGCCAACTCCTAGCGGGGGGTTACAATGAGCAGTTCTTC.